The 10 T cell receptor beta chains given below trace back to one sample, sequenced in a study of post-analysis software for immune sequencing data. General study points: With TRBV5-6, TRBV5-1 and TRBV20-1 included, about five TRBV segments were more frequent in patients than in controls.

These receptors have no known antigen. cDNA libraries for TCR beta contained unique molecular identifiers. A single record per CDR3 protein comes from TCRdb applying MiXCR to the PCR reads. The table lists fewer than 600,000 distinct CDR3 sequences, 45% of them singletons. The sample taken for sequencing was blood. The origin of the receptors is a girl between 5 and 17 years old with multiple sclerosis.

Only one count was recorded for this clonotype. This chain connects TRBV2 to TRBJ2-1; tentative D call: TRBD2 (5 bases). Germline V gene sequence: CDR1 SNHLY, CDR2 FYNNEI. V gave up 8 bases and J gave up 5 bases, with 19 bases separating them. CDR3 length: 15 residues. In DNA form, the CDR3 reads TGTGCCAGCGGCGTGCGTCTAGCCAGTGACAATGAGCAGTTCTTC. Translated: CASGVRLASDNEQFF.

The chain is built from TRBV12-3 or TRBV12-4 and TRBJ2-7, with D possibly TRBD1 on 5 matching bases. Trimming took off 2 bases at V and 6 bases at J, with 17 bases between the two ends. The CDR3 has 15 amino acids. Here the CDR3 DNA reads TGTGCCAGCAGTTTAAAGGGGTTGGCCCCAACCGAGCAGTACTTC. It specifies CASSLKGLAPTEQYF.

This clonotype came up a few times. The V call is TRBV20-1, the J call TRBJ2-7, with D unclear. Germline V lookup: CDR1 DFQATT, CDR2 SNEGSKA (reference sequence). Trimming removed 3 bases from V and 2 bases from J, with 8 bases in between. This CDR3 spans 12 amino acids. DNA for the CDR3: TGCAGTGCTAGGTTACAGACCTACGAGCAGTACTTC. Protein product: CSARLQTYEQYF.

Note on this clonotype: One junction end disagrees with the germline gene, perhaps due to a read error. The chain recombines TRBV29-1 with TRBJ2-1; possibly TRBD2 for D (6 bases). The germline V gene has CDR1 SQVTM and CDR2 ANQGSEA. There are 14 residues in the CDR3. The CDR3: CSVEDRGGYSEQFF. CDR3 DNA sequence: TGCAGCGTTGAAGATCGTGGAGGGTACAGTGAGCAGTTCTTC.

The chain employs TRBV7-9 and TRBJ1-4; D ambiguous. The CDR3 has 17 residues. The germline CDR1 and CDR2 sequences are SEHNR and FQNEAQ (reference sequence). V was cut by 1 base and J by 0 bases, with 12 bases left in between. The CDR3 region has the DNA TGTGCCAGCAGCTTAGGGCTCGACCTGACAACTAATGAAAAACTGTTTTTT. The encoded protein is CASSLGLDLTTNEKLFF.

This sequence joins TRBV5-1 and TRBJ1-1; D is possibly TRBD1 (5 bases). Trimming removed 2 bases at V and 5 bases at J, with 19 bases between. The germline V gene has CDR1 SGHRS and CDR2 YFSETQ. The CDR3 is 16 residues long. CDR3 bases: TGCGCCAGCAGCTTCGGGGCGCGCGGTACTGGTACTGAAGCTTTCTTT. It yields the protein CASSFGARGTGTEAFF.

This clonotype was detected a few times. This chain uses TRBV4-1 with TRBJ1-1, with D maybe TRBD1 (5 bases). Deletions cut 3 bases from V and 5 bases from J, with 10 bases between. CDR3 size: 13 residues. In germline, CDR1 is MGHRA, CDR2 YSYEKL. CDR3 loop: CASSQWEGTEAFF. CDR3 bases: TGCGCCAGCAGCCAGTGGGAGGGGACTGAAGCTTTCTTT.

This clonotype was seen a handful of times. The chain combines TRBV7-2 with TRBJ2-1, with D maybe TRBD2 (6 bases). Germline V lookup: CDR1 SGHTA, CDR2 FQGNSA. The CDR3 loop spans 15 amino acids. Trimming cost V 5 bases and J 0 bases, with 11 bases left between them. CDR3 residues: CASSVSGNSYNEQFF. The CDR3 DNA sequence: TGTGCCAGCAGCGTTAGCGGCAACTCCTACAATGAGCAGTTCTTC.

The sample holds a few counts of this clonotype. A read error is possible here, since a much larger clone lies one base away. The rearrangement uses TRBV28 and TRBJ2-1, with 8 bases matching TRBD1. Germline values: CDR1 MDHEN, CDR2 SYDVKM. The CDR3 covers 13 residues. The CDR3 DNA reads as TGTGCCGGCAGGCCTACAGGGGGCAATGAGCAGTTCTTC. Its translation is CAGRPTGGNEQFF.

This chain connects TRBV5-1 to TRBJ2-7; 10 bases match TRBD2. V shed 4 bases, J shed 3 bases, and the junction held 10 bases outside the gene matches. CDR1 SGHRS and CDR2 YFSETQ come from the germline V gene. CDR3 length: 16 residues. In DNA form, the CDR3 reads TGCGCCAGCAGCCCGGATTTCAGCGGGAGGGGCTACGAGCAGTACTTC. Its protein is CASSPDFSGRGYEQYF.